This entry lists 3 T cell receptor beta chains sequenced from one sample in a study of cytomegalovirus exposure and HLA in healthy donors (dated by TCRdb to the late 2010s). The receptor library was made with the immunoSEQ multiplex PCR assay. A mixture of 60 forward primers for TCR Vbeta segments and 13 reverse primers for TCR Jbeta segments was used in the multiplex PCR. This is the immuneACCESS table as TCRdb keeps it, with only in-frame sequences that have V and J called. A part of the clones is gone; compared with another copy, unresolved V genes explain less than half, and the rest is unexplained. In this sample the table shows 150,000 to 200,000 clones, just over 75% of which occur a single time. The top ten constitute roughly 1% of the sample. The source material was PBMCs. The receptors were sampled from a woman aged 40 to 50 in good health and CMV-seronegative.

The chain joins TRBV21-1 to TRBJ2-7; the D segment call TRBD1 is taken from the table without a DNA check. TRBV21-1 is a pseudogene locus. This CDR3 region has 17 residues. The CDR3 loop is CASSYQQGADIGNEQYF. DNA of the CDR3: TGTGCCAGCAGCTATCAACAGGGGGCTGATATTGGGAACGAGCAGTACTTC.

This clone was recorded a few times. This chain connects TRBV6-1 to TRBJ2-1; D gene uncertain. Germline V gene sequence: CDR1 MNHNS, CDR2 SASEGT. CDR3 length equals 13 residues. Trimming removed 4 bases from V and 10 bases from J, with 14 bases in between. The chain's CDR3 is CASSASGLEEQFF. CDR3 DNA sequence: TGTGCCAGCAGTGCCTCCGGGTTGGAGGAGCAGTTCTTC.

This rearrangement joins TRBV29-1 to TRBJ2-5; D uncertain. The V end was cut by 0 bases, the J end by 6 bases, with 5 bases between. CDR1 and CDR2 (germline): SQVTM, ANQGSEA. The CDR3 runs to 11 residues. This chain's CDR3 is CSVEEAQTQYF. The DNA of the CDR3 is TGCAGCGTTGAAGAGGCCCAGACCCAGTACTTC.